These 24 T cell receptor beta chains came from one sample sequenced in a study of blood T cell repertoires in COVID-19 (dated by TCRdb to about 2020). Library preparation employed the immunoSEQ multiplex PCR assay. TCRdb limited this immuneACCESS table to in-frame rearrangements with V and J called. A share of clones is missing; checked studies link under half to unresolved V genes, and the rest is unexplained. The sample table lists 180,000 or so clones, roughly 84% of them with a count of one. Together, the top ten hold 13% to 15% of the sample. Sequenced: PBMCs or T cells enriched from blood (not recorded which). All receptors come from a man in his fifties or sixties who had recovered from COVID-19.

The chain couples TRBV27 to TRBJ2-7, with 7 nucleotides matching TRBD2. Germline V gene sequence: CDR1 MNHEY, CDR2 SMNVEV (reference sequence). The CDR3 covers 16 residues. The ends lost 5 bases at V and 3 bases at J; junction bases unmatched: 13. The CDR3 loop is CASSPGTNLGIYEQYF. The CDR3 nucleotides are TGTGCCAGCAGTCCCGGGACTAATCTGGGAATCTACGAGCAGTACTTC.

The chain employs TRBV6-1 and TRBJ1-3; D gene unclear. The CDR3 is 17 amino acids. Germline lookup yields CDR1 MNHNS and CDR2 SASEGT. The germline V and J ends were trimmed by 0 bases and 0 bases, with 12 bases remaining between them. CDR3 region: CASSEALGPISGNTIYF. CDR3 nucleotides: TGTGCCAGCAGTGAAGCGCTGGGCCCAATCTCTGGAAACACCATATATTTT.

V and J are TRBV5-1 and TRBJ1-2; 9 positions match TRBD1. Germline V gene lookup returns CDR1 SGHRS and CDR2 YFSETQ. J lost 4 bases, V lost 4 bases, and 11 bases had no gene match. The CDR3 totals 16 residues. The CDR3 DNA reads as TGCGCCAGCAGCGTCGCCCCGGGACAGGGCCTCTATGGCTACACCTTC. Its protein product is CASSVAPGQGLYGYTF. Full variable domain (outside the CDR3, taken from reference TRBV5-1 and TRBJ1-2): KAGVTQTPRYLIKTRGQQVTLSCSPISGHRSVSWYQQTPGQGLQFLFEYFSETQRNKGNFPGRFSGRQFSNSRSEMNVSTLELGDSALYLCASSVAPGQGLYGYTFGSGTRLTVV.

CDR3 sequence (DNA): TGTGCCAGCTCACTGGGACTACGGGAGACCCAGTACTTC. Protein: CASSLGLRETQYF. The chain uses TRBV18 and TRBJ2-5; 7 bases match TRBD2. Germline-derived CDR1 and CDR2 are KGHSH and LQKENI. The CDR3 contains 13 residues. The trim removed 4 bases at V and 5 bases at J, leaving 4 bases unmatched.

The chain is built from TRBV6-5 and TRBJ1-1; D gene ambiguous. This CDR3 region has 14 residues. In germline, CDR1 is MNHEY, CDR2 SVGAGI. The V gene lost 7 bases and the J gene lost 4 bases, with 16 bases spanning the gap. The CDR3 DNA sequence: TGTGCCAGCACCAGGTTCTCAGGTTTCACTGAAGCTTTCTTT. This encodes CASTRFSGFTEAFF.

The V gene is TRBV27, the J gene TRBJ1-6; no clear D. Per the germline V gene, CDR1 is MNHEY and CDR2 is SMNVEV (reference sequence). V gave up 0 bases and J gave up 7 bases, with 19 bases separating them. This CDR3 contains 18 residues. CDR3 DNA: TGTGCCAGCAGTTTATCGGACTTTTCGCGGGGTGTGAATTCACCCCTCCACTTT. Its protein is CASSLSDFSRGVNSPLHF.

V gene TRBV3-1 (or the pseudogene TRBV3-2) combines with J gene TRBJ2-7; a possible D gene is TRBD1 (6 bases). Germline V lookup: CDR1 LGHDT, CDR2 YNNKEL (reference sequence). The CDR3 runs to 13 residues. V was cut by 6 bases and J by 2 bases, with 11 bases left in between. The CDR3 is CASSLRQAYEQYF. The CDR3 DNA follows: TGTGCCAGCAGTCTTAGACAGGCCTACGAGCAGTACTTC.

The DNA for the CDR3 is TGTGCCAGCAGAAAAGGGCGGGATAGCAATCAGCCCCAGCATTTT. Translating it yields CASRKGRDSNQPQHF. The chain carries TRBV7-6 and TRBJ1-5; no clear D. Germline CDR1 SGHVS, CDR2 FNYEAQ. The germline V and J ends were trimmed by 6 bases and 0 bases, with 12 bases remaining between them. The CDR3 has 15 amino acids.

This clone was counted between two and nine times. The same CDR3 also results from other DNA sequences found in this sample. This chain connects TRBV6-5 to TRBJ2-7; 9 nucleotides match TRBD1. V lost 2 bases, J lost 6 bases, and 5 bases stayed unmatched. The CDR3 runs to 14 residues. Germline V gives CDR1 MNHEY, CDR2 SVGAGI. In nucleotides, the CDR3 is TGTGCCAGCAGTTACACGGGACAGGGTGCCGAGCAGTACTTC. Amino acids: CASSYTGQGAEQYF.

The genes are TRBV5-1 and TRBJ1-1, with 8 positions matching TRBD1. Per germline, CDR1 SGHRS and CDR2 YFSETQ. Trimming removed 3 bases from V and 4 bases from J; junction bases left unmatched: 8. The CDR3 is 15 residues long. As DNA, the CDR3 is TGCGCCAGCAGCTCCCTAGACAGGGGAATCACTGAAGCTTTCTTT. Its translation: CASSSLDRGITEAFF.

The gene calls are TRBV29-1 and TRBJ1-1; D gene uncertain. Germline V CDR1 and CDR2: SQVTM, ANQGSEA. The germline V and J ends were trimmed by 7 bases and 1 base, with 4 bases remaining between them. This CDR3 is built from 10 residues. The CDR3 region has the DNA TGCAGCGGACAGAACACTGAAGCTTTCTTT. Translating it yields CSGQNTEAFF.

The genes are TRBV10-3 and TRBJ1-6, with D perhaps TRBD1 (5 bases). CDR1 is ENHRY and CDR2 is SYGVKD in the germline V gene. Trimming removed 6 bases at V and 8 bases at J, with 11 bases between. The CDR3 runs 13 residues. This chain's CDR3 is CAIRMTEDSPLHF. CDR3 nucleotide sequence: TGTGCCATCAGGATGACAGAAGATTCACCCCTCCACTTT.

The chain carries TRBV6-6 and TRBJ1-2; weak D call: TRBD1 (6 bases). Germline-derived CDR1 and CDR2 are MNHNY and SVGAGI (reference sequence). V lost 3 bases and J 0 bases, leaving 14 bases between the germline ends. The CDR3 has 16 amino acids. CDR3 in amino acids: CASSYSRDTANYGYTF. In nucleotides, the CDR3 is TGTGCCAGCAGTTATTCCCGGGACACCGCTAACTATGGCTACACCTTC.

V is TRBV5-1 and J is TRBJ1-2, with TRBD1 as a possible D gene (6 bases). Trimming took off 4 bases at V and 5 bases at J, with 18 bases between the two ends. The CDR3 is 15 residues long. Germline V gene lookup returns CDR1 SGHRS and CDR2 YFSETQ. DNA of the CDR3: TGCGCCAGCAGCGAAACCCAGGGGAATCTGTATGGCTACACCTTC. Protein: CASSETQGNLYGYTF. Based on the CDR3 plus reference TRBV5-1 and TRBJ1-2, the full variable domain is KAGVTQTPRYLIKTRGQQVTLSCSPISGHRSVSWYQQTPGQGLQFLFEYFSETQRNKGNFPGRFSGRQFSNSRSEMNVSTLELGDSALYLCASSETQGNLYGYTFGSGTRLTVV.

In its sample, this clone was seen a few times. The CDR3 nucleotides are TGCGCCAGCAGCTGGGGGCAGTCTCCCGGGGAGCTGTTTTTT. It is translated as CASSWGQSPGELFF. This chain uses TRBV5-1 with TRBJ2-2; D possibly corresponds to TRBD1 (6 bases). The CDR3 runs 14 residues. V gave up 3 bases and J gave up 6 bases, with 12 bases separating them. The germline V gene has CDR1 SGHRS and CDR2 YFSETQ.

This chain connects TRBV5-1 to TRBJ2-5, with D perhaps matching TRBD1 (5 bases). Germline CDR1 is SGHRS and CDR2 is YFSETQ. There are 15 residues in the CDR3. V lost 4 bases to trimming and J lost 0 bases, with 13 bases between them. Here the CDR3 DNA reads TGCGCCAGCAGCATGGGATGGGGCAACCAAGAGACCCAGTACTTC. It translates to CASSMGWGNQETQYF.

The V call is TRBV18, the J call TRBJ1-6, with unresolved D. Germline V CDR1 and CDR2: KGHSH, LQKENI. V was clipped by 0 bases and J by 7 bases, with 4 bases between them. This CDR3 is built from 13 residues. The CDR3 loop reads CASSPPQNSPLHF. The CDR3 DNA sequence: TGTGCCAGCTCACCACCACAGAATTCACCCCTCCACTTT.

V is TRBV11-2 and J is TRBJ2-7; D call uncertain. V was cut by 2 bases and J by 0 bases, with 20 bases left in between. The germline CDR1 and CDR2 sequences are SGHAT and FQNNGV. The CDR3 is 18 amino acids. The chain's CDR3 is CASSLSLTQIKSSYEQYF. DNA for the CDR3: TGTGCCAGCAGCTTATCCCTGACACAGATTAAAAGCTCCTACGAGCAGTACTTC.

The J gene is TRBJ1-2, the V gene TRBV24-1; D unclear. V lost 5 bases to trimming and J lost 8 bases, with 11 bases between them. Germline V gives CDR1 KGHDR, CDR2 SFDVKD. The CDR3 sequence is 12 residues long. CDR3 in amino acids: CATSGEVGGYTF. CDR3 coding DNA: TGTGCCACCAGTGGCGAGGTAGGCGGCTACACCTTC.

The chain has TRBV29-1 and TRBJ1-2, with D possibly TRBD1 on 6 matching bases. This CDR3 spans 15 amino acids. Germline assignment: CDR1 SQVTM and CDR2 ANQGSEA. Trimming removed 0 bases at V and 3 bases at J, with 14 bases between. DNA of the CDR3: TGCAGCGTTGAAGATCGGGGCAGGGGCCACTATGGCTACACCTTC. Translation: CSVEDRGRGHYGYTF.

Here the CDR3 reads CASSYPARGDQYF. The CDR3 DNA reads as TGTGCCAGCAGTTACCCAGCCCGGGGTGACCAGTACTTC. The rearrangement links TRBV6-5 to TRBJ2-5, with D perhaps matching TRBD2 (5 bases). Germline-derived CDR1 and CDR2 are MNHEY and SVGAGI. The CDR3 consists of 13 residues. The ends were cut back, 2 bases at V and 10 bases at J, with 14 bases in the middle.

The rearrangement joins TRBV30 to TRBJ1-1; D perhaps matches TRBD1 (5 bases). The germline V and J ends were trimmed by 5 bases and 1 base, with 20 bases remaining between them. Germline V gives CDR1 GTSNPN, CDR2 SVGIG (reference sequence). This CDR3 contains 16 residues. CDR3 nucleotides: TGTGCCTGGCTTCCCGACAGTAAAACCAGGAACACTGAAGCTTTCTTT. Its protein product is CAWLPDSKTRNTEAFF.

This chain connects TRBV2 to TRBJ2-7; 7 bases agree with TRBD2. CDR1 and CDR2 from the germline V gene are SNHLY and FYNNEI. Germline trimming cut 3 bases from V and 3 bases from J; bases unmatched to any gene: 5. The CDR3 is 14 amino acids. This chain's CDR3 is CASSEAGTIYEQYF. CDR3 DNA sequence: TGTGCCAGCAGTGAGGCCGGGACTATCTACGAGCAGTACTTC.

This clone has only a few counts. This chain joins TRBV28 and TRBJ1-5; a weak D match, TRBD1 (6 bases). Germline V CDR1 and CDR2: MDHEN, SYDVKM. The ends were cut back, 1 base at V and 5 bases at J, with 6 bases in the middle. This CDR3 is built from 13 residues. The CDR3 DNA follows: TGTGCCAGCAGTTTATCAGGGGATCAGCCCCAGCATTTT. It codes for CASSLSGDQPQHF.